This T cell receptor beta chain was found in a study of blood T cell repertoires in COVID-19. Whole-study context: COVID-19 samples from acute and convalescent phases originated in the United States, Italy and Spain. The cDNA or gDNA used as material had been derived from T cells, B-cell-depleted T cells, or PBMCs.

Per the original data handling: Amplification with reference gene primers provided the estimates of nucleated cell counts. The protocol was immunoSEQ multiplex PCR, while the TCRdb copy is restricted to in-frame clones and leaves out a portion. The DNA was the basis for D and trimming; V, J and clone size are from that table. The data contain roughly 53,000 clones, 80% to 90% of them seen just once; the ten biggest clones take up around 27%. CDR3 length: 13 amino acids. J was trimmed by 4 bases and V by 5 bases; bases with no gene match: 4. Germline CDR1 reads SGHTA; CDR2 reads FQGTGA. Specimen: peripheral blood. This sequence was found in a human donor in a cohort sampled during active COVID-19. This chain joins TRBV7-3 and TRBJ1-2, with TRBD1 matching 7 bases. The CDR3: CASSPGTAYGYTF. Written as DNA, the CDR3 is TGTGCCAGCAGCCCCGGGACAGCCTATGGCTACACCTTC.